The next 10 T cell receptor beta chains were all read from a single sample in a study of T cell repertoires in cytomegalovirus infection. The antigens these receptors bind are not known. TCRdb re-called the reads with MiXCR, one entry per CDR3 protein. The repertoire holds about 740,000 distinct CDR3 sequences, with roughly 36% as singletons. Source: cultured PBMCs, taken from culture after CMV antigen stimulation. These receptors came from a human donor in good health (CMV status not recorded). Some clones in this sample may be carry-over from other donors' samples.

This clonotype was seen at least ten times. The rearrangement joins TRBV7-2 to TRBJ2-3, with D perhaps being TRBD1 or TRBD2 (5 bases each). Between the trimmed V and J ends, which lost 2 bases and 6 bases, there was a span of 12 bases. Germline CDR1 is SGHTA and CDR2 is FQGNSA. CDR3 length: 14 amino acids. The CDR3, as DNA: TGTGCCAGCAGCTTAATGGGGACCTCGGATACGCAGTATTTT. Encoded protein: CASSLMGTSDTQYF.

To note about this clonotype: Possible read error: a much larger clone is one base away. The chain recombines TRBV7-2 with TRBJ2-1; 7 bases align to TRBD2. Germline V lookup: CDR1 SGHTA, CDR2 FQGNSA. The trim removed 4 bases at V and 5 bases at J, leaving 8 bases unmatched. The CDR3 extends over 15 amino acids. CDR3 bases: TGTGCCAGCAGCTACTCCGAGACTAGCCACAATGAGCAGTTCTTC. Its translation is CASSYSETSHNEQFF.

The V and J genes are TRBV18 and TRBJ1-2; no firm D call. Germline CDR1 KGHSH, CDR2 LQKENI. Trimming pared 2 bases from V and 2 bases from J, leaving 12 bases between. This CDR3 has 15 residues. The CDR3 is CASSPNLGGNYGYTF. CDR3 bases: TGTGCCAGCTCACCAAATTTAGGAGGGAACTATGGCTACACCTTC.

Of note for this clonotype: This may come from a read error, since a much larger clone is one base off. V usage is TRBV11-2 and J usage is TRBJ1-1; D is perhaps TRBD1 (6 bases). V shed 5 bases and J shed 0 bases, with 10 bases lying between them. The germline V gene has CDR1 SGHAT and CDR2 FQNNGV. The CDR3 runs 14 residues. This CDR3 is CASSAEGVNTEAFF. As DNA, the CDR3 is TGTGCCAGCAGCGCCGAGGGGGTGAACACTGAAGCTTTCTTT.

This rearrangement joins TRBV7-8 to TRBJ2-7; perhaps D is TRBD1 or TRBD2 (5 bases each). This CDR3 has 13 residues. The V end lost 3 bases, the J end lost 7 bases, and 13 bases lay between the germline ends. Germline assignment: CDR1 SGHVS and CDR2 FQNEAQ. CDR3 in amino acids: CASSLGRSSEQYF. The CDR3 nucleotides are TGTGCCAGCAGCTTGGGACGTTCGAGTGAGCAGTACTTC.

V usage is TRBV7-8 and J usage is TRBJ2-1, with a possible D match to TRBD1 (6 bases). Germline CDR1 SGHVS, CDR2 FQNEAQ. V shed 2 bases and J shed 4 bases, with 12 bases lying between them. The CDR3 is 15 residues long. The CDR3 coding sequence is TGTGCCAGCAGCTTACCAAGAGGGGGTTACAATGAGCAGTTCTTC. This gives the protein CASSLPRGGYNEQFF.

V and J are TRBV7-2 and TRBJ1-5; TRBD1 matches 7 bases. Germline lookup yields CDR1 SGHTA and CDR2 FQGNSA. This CDR3 is 15 amino acids long. The junction had 8 bases not matched to a gene; V was cut back by 5 bases and J by 4 bases. The CDR3 sequence is CASSRQGGGNQPQHF. The CDR3 nucleotides read TGTGCCAGCAGCCGACAGGGAGGAGGTAATCAGCCCCAGCATTTT.

The chain is built from TRBV6-5 and TRBJ2-1; TRBD1 matches 7 bases. CDR3 length equals 14 residues. V was clipped by 6 bases and J by 6 bases; unmatched bases: 8. Germline loops: CDR1 MNHEY, CDR2 SVGAGI. The CDR3 nucleotides read TGTGCCAGCAGCTCACCCGGGACAGTCAATGAGCAGTTCTTC. It codes for CASSSPGTVNEQFF.

The chain employs TRBV4-1 and TRBJ2-1; 14 positions agree with TRBD2. The trim removed 1 base at V and 0 bases at J, leaving 8 bases unmatched. CDR3 length equals 20 residues. CDR1 MGHRA and CDR2 YSYEKL come from the germline V gene. The CDR3 DNA is TGCGCCAGCAGCCAAGCTATTCCGGGACTAGCGGGAGTCTCCTACAATGAGCAGTTCTTC. Encoded protein: CASSQAIPGLAGVSYNEQFF.

The CDR3 nucleotides are TGTGCCAGCAGCTCCTGGACAGGGAGGACCTACGAGCAGTACTTC. It specifies CASSSWTGRTYEQYF. V and J are TRBV7-6 and TRBJ2-7; 8 bases are a match to TRBD1. The CDR3 runs to 15 residues. In germline, CDR1 is SGHVS, CDR2 FNYEAQ. V lost 4 bases to trimming and J lost 2 bases; unmatched junction nucleotides: 7.